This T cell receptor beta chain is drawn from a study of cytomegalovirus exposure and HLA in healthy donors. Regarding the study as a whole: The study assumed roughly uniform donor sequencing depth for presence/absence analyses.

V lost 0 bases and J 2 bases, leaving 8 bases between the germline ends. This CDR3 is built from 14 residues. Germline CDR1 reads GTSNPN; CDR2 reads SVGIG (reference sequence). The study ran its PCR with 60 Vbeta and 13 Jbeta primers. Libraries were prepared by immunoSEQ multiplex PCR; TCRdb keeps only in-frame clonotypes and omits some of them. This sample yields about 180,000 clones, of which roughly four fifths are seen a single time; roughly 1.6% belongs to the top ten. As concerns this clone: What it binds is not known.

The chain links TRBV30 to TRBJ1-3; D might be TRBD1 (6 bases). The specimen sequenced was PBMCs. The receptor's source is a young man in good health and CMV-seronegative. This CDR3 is CAWSVQGAGNTIYF. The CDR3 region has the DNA TGTGCCTGGAGTGTACAGGGTGCTGGAAACACCATATATTTT.